These 28 T cell receptor beta chains originate from one sample sequenced in a study of blood T cell repertoires in COVID-19. TCRdb keeps only in-frame clones here, not all; method: immunoSEQ multiplex PCR. The table includes some 130,000 clones, around nine tenths detected once. The material sequenced was peripheral blood. The receptors shown here come from a man aged 45-60 years with active or convalescent COVID-19.

The chain joins TRBV7-8 to TRBJ2-2; 9 bases line up with TRBD1. The CDR3 runs 15 residues. The germline V gene has CDR1 SGHVS and CDR2 FQNEAQ. V was pared by 1 base and J by 7 bases, with 4 bases of the junction left unmatched. CDR3 residues: CASSLVGQGGGELFF. The CDR3 DNA reads TGTGCCAGCAGCTTAGTGGGACAGGGCGGCGGGGAGCTGTTTTTT.

The chain joins TRBV28 to TRBJ1-5; the D gene is possibly TRBD1 (5 bases). Deletions cut 6 bases from V and 3 bases from J, with 15 bases between. Germline CDR1 is MDHEN and CDR2 is SYDVKM. The length of the CDR3 is 15 residues. Here the CDR3 reads CASRGPLINNQPQHF. CDR3 coding DNA: TGTGCCAGCAGGGGGCCGCTAATAAACAATCAGCCCCAGCATTTT.

The genes are TRBV18 and TRBJ2-2, with TRBD1 matching over 9 bases. Trimming took 8 bases from V and 0 from J; bases not matched to a gene: 4. The length of the CDR3 is 15 residues. Germline loops: CDR1 KGHSH, CDR2 LQKENI. This chain's CDR3 is CASRGQGPNTGELFF. CDR3 bases: TGTGCCAGCCGAGGACAGGGGCCGAACACCGGGGAGCTGTTTTTT.

This rearrangement joins TRBV4-1 to TRBJ2-7; 9 nucleotides match TRBD1. V trimming: 1 base; J trimming: 6 bases; junction bases outside the gene matches: 4. CDR1 and CDR2 from the germline V gene are MGHRA and YSYEKL. The CDR3 loop spans 14 amino acids. This CDR3 is CASSQVDRGPEQYF. In DNA form, the CDR3 reads TGCGCCAGCAGCCAAGTGGACAGGGGTCCCGAGCAGTACTTC.

The V call is TRBV29-1, the J call TRBJ1-1; tentative D call: TRBD1 (6 bases). V dropped 4 bases and J dropped 8 bases, with 11 bases sitting between them. This CDR3 spans 11 amino acids. CDR1 and CDR2 (germline): SQVTM, ANQGSEA. The CDR3 region has the DNA TGCAGCGTTGGGAGGACAGAAGAAGCTTTCTTT. This codes for CSVGRTEEAFF.

V usage is TRBV29-1 and J usage is TRBJ2-3; the match to TRBD1 covers 7 bases. This CDR3 is 14 amino acids long. The J segment lost 0 bases and the V segment lost 4 bases, leaving 4 bases of the junction unmatched. Per the germline V gene, CDR1 is SQVTM and CDR2 is ANQGSEA. DNA for the CDR3: TGCAGCGTTGTGGGACAGTTTAGCACAGATACGCAGTATTTT. Its translation is CSVVGQFSTDTQYF.

CDR3 coding DNA: TGTGCCAGCAGCCCGGGACTAGGTATCACAGATACGCAGTATTTT. Residues: CASSPGLGITDTQYF. The rearrangement links TRBV5-4 to TRBJ2-3, with 8 nucleotides matching TRBD2. This CDR3 spans 15 amino acids. CDR1 and CDR2 (germline): SGHNT, YYREEE (reference sequence). The trim removed 4 bases at V and 2 bases at J, leaving 6 bases unmatched.

The CDR3 reads CATSRDIGGNSPLHF. In nucleotides, the CDR3 is TGTGCCACCAGCAGAGATATAGGAGGCAATTCACCCCTCCACTTT. The V gene is TRBV15, the J gene TRBJ1-6; D gene uncertain. Trimming cost V 0 bases and J 7 bases, with 10 bases left between them. The CDR3 runs 15 residues. Germline V lookup: CDR1 LNHNV, CDR2 YYDKDF (reference sequence).

This clone is a singleton in its sample. V usage is TRBV6-5 and J usage is TRBJ1-4, with TRBD1 identical over 8 bases. Losses at the gene ends were 7 bases for V and 7 bases for J; bases not matched to a gene: 11. This CDR3 contains 15 residues. From germline, CDR1 is MNHEY and CDR2 SVGAGI. CDR3 loop: CASIFTTGGSEKLFF. The CDR3 bases are TGTGCCAGCATTTTTACAACAGGGGGTAGTGAAAAACTGTTTTTT.

The rearrangement joins TRBV19 to TRBJ2-1, with D maybe TRBD2 (6 bases). Germline CDR1 reads LNHDA; CDR2 reads SQIVND (reference sequence). This CDR3 contains 14 residues. The V end lost 7 bases, the J end lost 2 bases, and 12 bases lay between the germline ends. The CDR3 spells CASTSGLAYNEQFF. The CDR3 region has the DNA TGTGCCAGTACCTCGGGACTGGCCTACAATGAGCAGTTCTTC.

This chain uses TRBV5-1 with TRBJ2-7; the D gene is possibly TRBD2 (5 bases). Germline V gives CDR1 SGHRS, CDR2 YFSETQ. This CDR3 has 15 amino acids. The V end lost 6 bases, the J end lost 0 bases, and 16 bases lay between the germline ends. In DNA form, the CDR3 reads TGCGCCAGCACCCGGTCCGGCGGGTCCTCCTACGAGCAGTACTTC. It encodes CASTRSGGSSYEQYF.

The rearrangement joins TRBV7-7 to TRBJ2-3; TRBD1 matches at 7 bases. The junction had 7 bases not matched to a gene; V was cut back by 4 bases and J by 3 bases. Germline lookup yields CDR1 SSHAT and CDR2 FNYEAQ (reference sequence). CDR3 length equals 15 residues. CDR3 bases: TGTGCCAGCAGCTACCGAGGGGGCCCTACAGATACGCAGTATTTT. It is translated as CASSYRGGPTDTQYF.

V usage is TRBV9 and J usage is TRBJ1-2; 9 bases line up with TRBD1. This CDR3 is built from 14 residues. The V gene end was trimmed by 3 bases and the J gene end by 6 bases; junction bases not matched to a gene: 6. Germline V gene lookup returns CDR1 SGDLS and CDR2 YYNGEE. This CDR3 reads CASSATQGANGYTF. CDR3 bases: TGTGCCAGCAGCGCCACACAGGGGGCTAATGGCTACACCTTC.

This clone was detected only a few times. The chain recombines TRBV4-1 with TRBJ2-1; 8 bases are a match to TRBD2. The CDR3 is 17 residues long. Germline CDR1 is MGHRA and CDR2 is YSYEKL. Trimming cost V 0 bases and J 7 bases; bases outside gene matches: 11. The DNA for the CDR3 is TGCGCCAGCAGCCAAGATCGACAAGCGGGAGTAGGAAATGAGCAGTTCTTC. This translates into CASSQDRQAGVGNEQFF.

This rearrangement joins TRBV18 to TRBJ2-5; D gene uncertain. V lost 0 bases to trimming and J lost 5 bases, with 10 bases between them. The CDR3 is 14 residues long. Germline-derived CDR1 and CDR2 are KGHSH and LQKENI. As DNA, the CDR3 is TGTGCCAGCTCACCACCTCCAGGTCAGGAGACCCAGTACTTC. Encoded protein: CASSPPPGQETQYF.

The V and J genes are TRBV21-1 and TRBJ2-7; the table assigns TRBD2, which was not confirmed against the DNA. TRBV21-1 is marked as a pseudogene. The CDR3 runs to 15 residues. In DNA form, the CDR3 reads TGTGCCAGCAGTAGCGGGACTCTCGTCCCGCTCGAGCAGTACTTC. This encodes CASSSGTLVPLEQYF.

The genes are TRBV30 and TRBJ1-1; D ambiguous. There are 11 residues in the CDR3. V was trimmed by 1 base and J by 5 bases, leaving 5 bases between them. Germline CDR1 is GTSNPN and CDR2 is SVGIG (reference sequence). CDR3 protein: CAWSDRTEAFF. In DNA, the CDR3 is TGTGCCTGGAGTGATCGGACTGAAGCTTTCTTT. Combining the CDR3 with reference TRBV30 and TRBJ1-1 gives the whole variable domain SQTIHQWPATLVQPVGSPLSLECTVEGTSNPNLYWYRQAAGRGLQLLFYSVGIGQISSEVPQNLSASRPQDRQFILSSKKLLLSDSGFYLCAWSDRTEAFFGQGTRLTVV.

The V call is TRBV27, the J call TRBJ2-7; D possibly corresponds to TRBD2 (6 bases). The CDR3 length is 15 residues. Trimming shortened V by 3 bases and J by 0 bases, and 12 bases separated the two germline ends. Germline CDR1 is MNHEY and CDR2 is SMNVEV (reference sequence). DNA for the CDR3: TGTGCCAGCAGTTTGGAGGGCTCGGTCTCCTACGAGCAGTACTTC. Residues: CASSLEGSVSYEQYF.

V usage is TRBV2 and J usage is TRBJ1-1, with TRBD1 identical over 7 bases. This CDR3 comprises 13 residues. The germline gives CDR1 SNHLY, CDR2 FYNNEI. J was trimmed by 0 bases and V by 7 bases; bases with no gene match: 2. The DNA of the CDR3 is TGTGCCAGCAACGACAGGGTGAACACTGAAGCTTTCTTT. As protein: CASNDRVNTEAFF.

The J gene is TRBJ1-5, the V gene TRBV7-4; the D gene is possibly TRBD1 (5 bases). Per germline, CDR1 SGHVT and CDR2 SQSDAQ. The ends were cut back, 2 bases at V and 2 bases at J, with 19 bases in the middle. This CDR3 is built from 18 residues. The CDR3 bases are TGTGCCAGCAGCTTAATACCTCTCGGGGGGAGCGGCAATCAGCCCCAGCATTTT. Amino acids: CASSLIPLGGSGNQPQHF.

The chain joins TRBV19 to TRBJ2-7; 12 bases match TRBD1. The CDR3 sequence is 15 residues long. Germline trimming cut 6 bases from V and 3 bases from J; bases unmatched to any gene: 6. Germline V gives CDR1 LNHDA, CDR2 SQIVND (reference sequence). The CDR3 DNA is TGTGCCAGTAGCTCCGGGACAGGGGGCTTCTACGAGCAGTACTTC. This translates into CASSSGTGGFYEQYF.

The CDR3 DNA reads as TGTGCCAGCAGCCTGACAGGGAACACCGGGGAGCTGTTTTTT. Residues: CASSLTGNTGELFF. V gene TRBV5-4 combines with J gene TRBJ2-2; D might be TRBD1 (6 bases). Trimming shortened V by 4 bases and J by 1 base, and 8 bases separated the two germline ends. CDR1 is SGHNT and CDR2 is YYREEE in the germline V gene (reference sequence). This CDR3 has 14 amino acids.

V and J are TRBV30 and TRBJ1-2; D remains ambiguous. Germline CDR1 GTSNPN, CDR2 SVGIG (reference sequence). V lost 4 bases to trimming and J lost 8 bases, with 11 bases between them. CDR3 size: 11 residues. Here the CDR3 reads CAWNSGGGYTF. Written as DNA, the CDR3 is TGTGCCTGGAATTCGGGTGGCGGCTACACCTTC.

This clone showed up just once. The rearrangement uses TRBV4-2 and TRBJ1-4, with unresolved D. The germline gives CDR1 LGHNA, CDR2 YNFKEQ. The CDR3 consists of 11 residues. V lost 4 bases and J 12 bases, leaving 9 bases between the germline ends. The CDR3 reads CASSPSEELFF. DNA of the CDR3: TGTGCCAGCAGCCCCTCCGAGGAACTGTTTTTT.

This chain connects TRBV7-2 to TRBJ2-3, with 10 bases lining up with TRBD1. CDR1 and CDR2 (germline): SGHTA, FQGNSA. This CDR3 spans 16 amino acids. After removal of 4 bases from V and 4 bases from J, the junction contained 8 bases not matched to a gene. The CDR3 loop reads CASSYRDRGGPDTQYF. In nucleotides, the CDR3 is TGTGCCAGCAGCTACCGGGACAGGGGAGGACCAGATACGCAGTATTTT.

This chain joins TRBV7-8 and TRBJ2-3; 9 bases are shared with TRBD2. Per germline, CDR1 SGHVS and CDR2 FQNEAQ. J gave up 3 bases and V 1 base, and 5 bases lay outside the gene matches. This CDR3 has 16 amino acids. The CDR3 bases are TGTGCCAGCAGCTTAGTTAGCGGGAGAGAAACAGATACGCAGTATTTT. Translating it yields CASSLVSGRETDTQYF.

The J gene is TRBJ2-7, the V gene TRBV7-9, with D perhaps TRBD2 (5 bases). Germline V gives CDR1 SEHNR, CDR2 FQNEAQ (reference sequence). This CDR3 comprises 13 residues. Trimming stripped 0 bases from V and 7 bases from J, with 10 bases between. In nucleotides, the CDR3 is TGTGCCAGCAGCTTAGCGGGAGCTGAAGAGCAGTACTTC. It encodes CASSLAGAEEQYF.

This chain joins TRBV14 and TRBJ2-1; D is ambiguous. Between the trimmed V and J ends, which lost 5 bases and 4 bases, there was a span of 18 bases. CDR1 is SGHDN and CDR2 is FVKESK in the germline V gene. The CDR3 has 16 amino acids. The CDR3 DNA is TGTGCCAGCAGCGCGACTTACTCCAGAAGGTACAATGAGCAGTTCTTC. Its translation: CASSATYSRRYNEQFF.